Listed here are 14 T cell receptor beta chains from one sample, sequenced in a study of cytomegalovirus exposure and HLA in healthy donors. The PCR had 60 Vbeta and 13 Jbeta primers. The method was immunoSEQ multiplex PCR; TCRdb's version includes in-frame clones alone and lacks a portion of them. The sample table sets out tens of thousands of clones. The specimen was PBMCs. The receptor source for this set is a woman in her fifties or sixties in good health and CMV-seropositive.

The CDR3 DNA reads as TGCGCCAGCAGCCAAGTAGCGGGAGCCTACGAGCAGTACTTC. As protein: CASSQVAGAYEQYF. The chain has TRBV4-1 and TRBJ2-7, with 9 nucleotides matching TRBD2. Germline loops: CDR1 MGHRA, CDR2 YSYEKL. This CDR3 has 14 residues. V dropped 1 base and J dropped 2; count of bases not matched to a gene: 0.

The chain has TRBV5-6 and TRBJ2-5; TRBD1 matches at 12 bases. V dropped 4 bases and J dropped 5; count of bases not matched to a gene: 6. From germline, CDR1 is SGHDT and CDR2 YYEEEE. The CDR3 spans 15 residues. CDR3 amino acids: CASSPRDRGLETQYF. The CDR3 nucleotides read TGTGCCAGCAGCCCGAGGGACAGGGGGCTGGAGACCCAGTACTTC.

The CDR3 loop reads CASSLLSRGKNTEAFF. CDR3 coding DNA: TGTGCCAGCAGCTTACTCTCACGGGGAAAGAACACTGAAGCTTTCTTT. This chain connects TRBV7-3 to TRBJ1-1; D is undetermined. Germline V gene lookup returns CDR1 SGHTA and CDR2 FQGTGA. V was cut by 2 bases and J by 1 base, with 14 bases left in between. The CDR3 spans 16 residues.

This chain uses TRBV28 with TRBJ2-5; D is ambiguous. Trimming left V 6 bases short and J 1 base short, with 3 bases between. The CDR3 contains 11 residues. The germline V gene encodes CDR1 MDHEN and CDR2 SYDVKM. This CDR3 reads CASSLQETQYF. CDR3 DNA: TGTGCCAGCAGCCTCCAAGAGACCCAGTACTTC.

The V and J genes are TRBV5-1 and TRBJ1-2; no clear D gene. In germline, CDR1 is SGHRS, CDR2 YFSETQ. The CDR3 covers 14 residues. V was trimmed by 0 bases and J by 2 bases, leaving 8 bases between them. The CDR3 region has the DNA TGCGCCAGCAGCTTGGTTACGGGGAACTATGGCTACACCTTC. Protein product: CASSLVTGNYGYTF.

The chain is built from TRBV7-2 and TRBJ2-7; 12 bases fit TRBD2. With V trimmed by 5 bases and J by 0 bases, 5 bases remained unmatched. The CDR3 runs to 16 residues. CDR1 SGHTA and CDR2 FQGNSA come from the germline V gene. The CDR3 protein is CASSAQLAGGSYEQYF. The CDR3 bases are TGTGCCAGCAGCGCCCAACTAGCGGGAGGCTCCTACGAGCAGTACTTC.

The CDR3 coding sequence is TGTGCCAGCAGTTACGGGGCAGGTGTCAATCAGCCCCAGCATTTT. Residues: CASSYGAGVNQPQHF. V is TRBV6-8 and J is TRBJ1-5; tentative D call: TRBD1 (5 bases). Trimming removed 2 bases at V and 3 bases at J, with 11 bases between. The CDR3 totals 15 residues. CDR1 is MNHGY and CDR2 is SAAAGT in the germline V gene.

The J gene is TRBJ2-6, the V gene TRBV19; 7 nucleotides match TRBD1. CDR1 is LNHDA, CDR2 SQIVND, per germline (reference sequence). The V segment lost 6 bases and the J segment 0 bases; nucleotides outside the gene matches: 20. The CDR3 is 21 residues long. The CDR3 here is CASRGANGTATTYSGANVLTF. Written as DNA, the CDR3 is TGTGCCAGTAGGGGGGCTAATGGGACAGCTACTACCTACTCTGGGGCCAACGTCCTGACTTTC.

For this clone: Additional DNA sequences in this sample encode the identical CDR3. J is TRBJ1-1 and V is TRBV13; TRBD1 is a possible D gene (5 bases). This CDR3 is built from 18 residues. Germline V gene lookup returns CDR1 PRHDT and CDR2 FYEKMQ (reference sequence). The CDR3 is CAPSQGGGWFPQNTEAFF. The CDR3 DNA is TGTGCGCCTAGCCAGGGAGGAGGATGGTTCCCTCAGAACACTGAAGCTTTCTTT.

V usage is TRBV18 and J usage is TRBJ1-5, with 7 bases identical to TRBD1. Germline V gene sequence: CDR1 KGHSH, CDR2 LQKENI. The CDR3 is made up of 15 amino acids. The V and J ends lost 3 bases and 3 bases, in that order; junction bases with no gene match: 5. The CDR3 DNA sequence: TGTGCCAGCTCACCCTCGGGACAGATCAATCAGCCCCAGCATTTT. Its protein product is CASSPSGQINQPQHF.

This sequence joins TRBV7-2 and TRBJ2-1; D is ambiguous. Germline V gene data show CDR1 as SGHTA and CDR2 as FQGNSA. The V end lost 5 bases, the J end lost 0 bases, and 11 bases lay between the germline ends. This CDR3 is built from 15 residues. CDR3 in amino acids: CASSPRSRSYNEQFF. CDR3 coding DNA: TGTGCCAGCAGCCCAAGGAGCCGCTCCTACAATGAGCAGTTCTTC.

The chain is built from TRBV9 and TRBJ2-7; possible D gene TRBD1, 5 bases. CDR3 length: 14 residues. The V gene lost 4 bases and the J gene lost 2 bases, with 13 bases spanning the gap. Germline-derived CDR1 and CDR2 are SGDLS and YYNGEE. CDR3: CASSFSTETYEQYF. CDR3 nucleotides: TGTGCCAGCAGCTTTTCGACAGAAACCTACGAGCAGTACTTC.

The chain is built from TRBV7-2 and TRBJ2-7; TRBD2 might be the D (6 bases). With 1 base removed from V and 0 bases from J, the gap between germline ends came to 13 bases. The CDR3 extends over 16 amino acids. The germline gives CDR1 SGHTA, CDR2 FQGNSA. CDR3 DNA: TGTGCCAGCAGCTTAGGGGGGACTTCTAGCTCCTACGAGCAGTACTTC. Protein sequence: CASSLGGTSSSYEQYF.

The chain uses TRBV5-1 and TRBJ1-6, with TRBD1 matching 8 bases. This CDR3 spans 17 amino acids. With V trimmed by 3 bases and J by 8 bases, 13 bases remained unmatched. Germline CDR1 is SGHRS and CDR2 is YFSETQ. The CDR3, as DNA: TGCGCCAGCAGCTCGGGAGCTACAGGGGGGTGGGATTCACCCCTCCACTTT. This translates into CASSSGATGGWDSPLHF.